This T cell receptor (beta chain) emerged from a study of shared clonotypes between healthy human individuals. Execution of the assay was at deep level. Original analysis: ImmunoSEQ supplied junction-only sequences lacking quality scores, so filtering was different. Profiling relied on immunoSEQ multiplex PCR, and the TCRdb table lists in-frame clones only, not all of them. The V and J calls and clone size are taken from that table; D and trimming were inferred from the DNA. The profile shows some 2.1 million clones, around 95% of them singletons. Per the germline V gene, CDR1 is SGHTA and CDR2 is FQGNSA. The CDR3 sequence is 15 residues long. V was cut by 5 bases and J by 1 base, with 11 bases left in between. Terminally differentiated effector memory CD45RA+ cells were excluded by CCR7 positive selection of CD45RO-negative cells. Recent vaccinations or acute infections were absent in the healthy HIV-negative adult donors.

The sample comprised naive CD8+ T cells from PBMCs. The receptor was derived from a man younger than 30 in good health. Some clones in this sample may be carry-over from other donors' samples. The chain has TRBV7-2 and TRBJ2-2, with TRBD2 as a possible D gene (5 bases). This CDR3 is CASSEGLGNTGELFF. The CDR3 region has the DNA TGTGCCAGCAGCGAAGGACTGGGGAACACCGGGGAGCTGTTTTTT. Full variable domain (remainder filled in from reference TRBV7-2 and TRBJ2-2): GAGVSQSPSNKVTEKGKDVELRCDPISGHTALYWYRQSLGQGLEFLIYFQGNSAPDKSGLPSDRFSAERTGGSVSTLTIQRTQQEDSAVYLCASSEGLGNTGELFFGEGSRLTVL.